The entry below gives a single T cell receptor beta chain sequence along with its context. V gave up 5 bases and J gave up 3 bases; unmatched junction bases: 4. This CDR3 contains 14 residues. TCRbeta library preparation incorporated unique molecular identifiers. TCRdb recomputed calls from the PCR reads with MiXCR, one row per CDR3 protein. The sample records under 450,000 distinct CDR3 sequences, roughly 13% being singletons. The data are from a study of T-cell reconstitution after alpha-beta-depleted transplantation in children. This specimen consisted of PBMCs, obtained from the stem cell graft. V usage is TRBV12-3 or TRBV12-4 and J usage is TRBJ1-5; 7 bases fit TRBD1. This sequence originates from a human donor who donated a stem cell graft to a child with Fanconi anemia. CDR3 residues: CASSMTGTNQPQHF. The CDR3 region has the DNA TGTGCCAGCAGTATGACAGGGACCAATCAGCCCCAGCATTTT.